This T cell receptor (beta chain) originates from a study of T-cell memory formation after mild COVID-19. V was pared by 1 base and J by 2 bases, with 9 bases of the junction left unmatched. Germline lookup yields CDR1 DFQATT and CDR2 SNEGSKA (reference sequence). There are 19 residues in the CDR3. MiXCR, applied by TCRdb to the 5' RACE reads, yields one record per CDR3 protein. The table lists roughly 550,000 distinct CDR3 sequences, around 21% of them singletons. The receptor was isolated from an adult woman who had mild COVID-19 (a few samples of this study predate the infection). Cell type and time point are not known. The rearrangement links TRBV20-1 to TRBJ2-1, with 15 bases that match TRBD2. The sequenced sample was PBMCs or a T cell subset sorted from them (not recorded which). The CDR3 sequence is CSARGGLAGGWEAYNEQFF. The CDR3 DNA is TGCAGTGCTAGAGGGGGACTAGCGGGAGGTTGGGAGGCCTACAATGAGCAGTTCTTC.